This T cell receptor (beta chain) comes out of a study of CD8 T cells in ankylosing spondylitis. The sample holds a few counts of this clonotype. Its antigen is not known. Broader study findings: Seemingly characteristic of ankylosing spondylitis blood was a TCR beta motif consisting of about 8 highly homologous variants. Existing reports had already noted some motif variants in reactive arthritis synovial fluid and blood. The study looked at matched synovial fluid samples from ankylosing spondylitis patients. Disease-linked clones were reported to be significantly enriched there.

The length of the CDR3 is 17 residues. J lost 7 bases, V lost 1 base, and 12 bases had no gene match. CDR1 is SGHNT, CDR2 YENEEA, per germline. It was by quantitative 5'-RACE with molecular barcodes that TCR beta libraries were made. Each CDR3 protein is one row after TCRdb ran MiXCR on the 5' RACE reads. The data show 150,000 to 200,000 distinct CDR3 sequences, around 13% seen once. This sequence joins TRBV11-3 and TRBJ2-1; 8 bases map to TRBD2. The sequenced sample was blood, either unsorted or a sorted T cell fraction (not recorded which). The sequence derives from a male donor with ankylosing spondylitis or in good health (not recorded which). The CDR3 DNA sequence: TGTGCCAGCAGCTTAGGAGCGGGAGTGACTTCGGGGAATGAGCAGTTCTTC. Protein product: CASSLGAGVTSGNEQFF.